This T cell receptor (beta chain) was obtained from a study of human T cells and chemical hapten exposure. Overall study context: Each patch test put 0.01% DPC on the upper back, and results were read at 6 days. Study conclusions and caveats: Alopecia was present in the donors, so their immune response may differ from healthy people's. Positive correlation was observed between PT1 expanded TCR counts and patch test score.

This clonotype was counted at least ten times. Its specificity is not known. Using its own MiXCR run on the RACE reads, TCRdb lists one record per CDR3 protein. The sample records around 70,000 distinct CDR3 sequences, approximately 12% being singletons. Sample time point: patch test 3, about 24 weeks after DPC sensitization. Treatment noted: therapeutic diphenylcyclopropenone sensitization with weekly scalp DPC. The study extracted total RNA from unfractionated whole blood. Trimming pared 4 bases from V and 7 bases from J, leaving 16 bases between. Germline V lookup: CDR1 MDHEN, CDR2 SYDVKM. The CDR3 is 14 residues long.

The receptor comes from a woman aged 45-65 years with alopecia areata. Some clones in this sample may be carry-over from other donors' samples. The sample was whole blood, taken in connection with sensitization to the hapten diphenylcyclopropenone (DPC). The chain couples TRBV28 to TRBJ1-1; TRBD1 might be the D (6 bases). CDR3 amino acids: CASSSPDRNDEAFF. In DNA, the CDR3 is TGTGCCAGCAGTTCCCCCGACAGGAATGATGAAGCTTTCTTT.